This TCR beta chain was sequenced for a study of T cell responses to AZD1222 COVID-19 vaccine. The table came from immunoSEQ multiplex PCR; TCRdb's copy has only in-frame clones and leaves some out. The sample shows under 200,000 clones, roughly 88% of them seen only once. Germline V gives CDR1 MRHNA, CDR2 SNTAGT. V shed 0 bases, J shed 8 bases, and the junction held 13 bases outside the gene matches. This CDR3 comprises 18 residues. Source: peripheral blood, taken on day 0 of AZD1222 vaccination. This chain links TRBV6-4 with TRBJ2-1, with 10 bases aligning to TRBD2. This clonotype was sampled from an adult in good health. CDR3 protein: CASSDSASGGSGIDEQFF. The CDR3 DNA is TGTGCCAGCAGTGACTCGGCTAGCGGGGGCTCCGGCATCGATGAGCAGTTCTTC.